Listed below are T cell receptor beta chains from one sample, sequenced in a study of T cells in Graves' hyperthyroidism and ophthalmopathy. TCRdb independently ran MiXCR on the multiplex PCR reads; one entry per CDR3 protein. Of about 720,000 distinct CDR3 sequences in the sample, 15% to 20% are singletons; the top ten hold roughly 17%. The material sequenced was blood. All receptors come from a woman in her forties or fifties with Graves' hyperthyroidism that later progressed to Graves' ophthalmopathy. CDR3s include the opening cysteine and the closing phenylalanine or tryptophan. A D gene is named only where the DNA matches it firmly. Part of the rows lack a size; the others show once, few, many or a class for expanded clones.

>13|.|TRBV18|TRBJ2-2|many
TGTGCCAGCTCACCAAAGGACACCGGGGAGCTGTTTTTT
CASSPKDTGELFF
>15|.|TRBV12-3/TRBV12-4|TRBJ1-3|.
TGTGCCAGCAGTTTACCGTCTCGCTCTGGAAACACCATATATTTT
CASSLPSRSGNTIYF
>14|.|TRBV5-1|TRBJ1-1|.
TGCGCCAGGAGCTTGGGGTTTATGAACACTGAAGCTTTCTTT
CARSLGFMNTEAFF
>15|.|TRBV9|TRBJ2-1|.
TGTGCCAGCAGCGTAGGAGGGGTAACAATCGATGAGCAGTTCTTC
CASSVGGVTIDEQFF
>14|.|TRBV20-1|TRBJ2-5|.
TGCAGTGCTTCATCCGGGACACGAGTAGAGACCCAGTACTTC
CSASSGTRVETQYF
>15|TRBD1|TRBV27|TRBJ2-4|few
TGTGCCAGCAGCCAACCCGGGACAGGGGAAAACATTCAGTACTTC
CASSQPGTGENIQYF
>13|.|TRBV20-1|TRBJ1-4|many
TGCAGTGCTAGTTTAGTGTCAGGGGAAAAACTGTTTTTT
CSASLVSGEKLFF
>15|.|TRBV5-1|TRBJ1-4|many
TGCGCCAGCAGCTTGGCCGGGACGCGTAATGAAAAACTGTTTTTT
CASSLAGTRNEKLFF
>16|TRBD1|TRBV13|TRBJ2-7|many
TGTGCCAGCAGCGGCAAGGGACAGACAGCTCTCTACGAGCAGTACTTC
CASSGKGQTALYEQYF
>16|TRBD2|TRBV3-1|TRBJ2-7|many
TGTGCCAGCAGCCAAGGTCTAGCGGGGGGGGGCTACGAGCAGTACTTC
CASSQGLAGGGYEQYF
>13|TRBD2|TRBV11-3|TRBJ2-1|.
TGTGCCACCGCTAGCGGCTCCTACAATGGGCAGTTCTTC
CATASGSYNGQFF
>15|.|TRBV2|TRBJ1-1|few
TGTGCCAGCAGTGAAGGGAGACAGCAGAACACTGAAGCTTTCTTT
CASSEGRQQNTEAFF
>17|TRBD1|TRBV29-1|TRBJ1-2|.
TGCAGCGTTGAAGTGGACACCGGGACAGGGACAGTCTATGGCTACACCTTC
CSVEVDTGTGTVYGYTF
>14|.|TRBV5-1|TRBJ1-5|.
TGCGCCAGCAGACCGACTGTTAACCCGGAGCCCCAGCATTTT
CASRPTVNPEPQHF
>14|.|TRBV11-2|TRBJ1-6|many
TGTGCCAGCAGCTTAGGCCCGACCAATTCACCCCTCCACTTT
CASSLGPTNSPLHF
>15|.|TRBV4-1|TRBJ1-2|.
TGCGCCAGCAGCCAAGGCGACGGAATAGGCTATGGCTACACCTTC
CASSQGDGIGYGYTF
>16|TRBD2|TRBV19|TRBJ2-1|few
TGTGCCAGTAGTCCGTCCGCTAGCGGGGTATACAATGAGCAGTTCTTC
CASSPSASGVYNEQFF
>16|.|TRBV20-1|TRBJ2-1|few
TGCAGTGCTAGCCCGTCCCCCGGGGCGTCCTACAATGAGCAGTTCTTC
CSASPSPGASYNEQFF
>15|TRBD2|TRBV6-6|TRBJ2-1|few
TGTGCCAGCAGTTACATTGCGGGGGGCGAGTATGAGCAGTTCTTC
CASSYIAGGEYEQFF
>15|.|TRBV6-1|TRBJ1-1|many
TGTGCCAGCACCAGGGAGGCAGCCCGTTGGACTGAAGCTTTCTTT
CASTREAARWTEAFF
>14|TRBD1|TRBV25-1|TRBJ1-1|.
TGTGCCAGCAGTGATGGACAGGGTCAGGCTGAAGCTTTCTTT
CASSDGQGQAEAFF
>19|.|TRBV3-1|TRBJ2-6|.
TGTGCCAGCAGCCCTTTCCACCCCCGACGGACAGCTGGGGCCAACGTCCTGACTTTC
CASSPFHPRRTAGANVLTF
>15|.|TRBV3-1|TRBJ1-3|.
TGTGCCAGCCAATGGGACATTAACTCTGGAAACACCATATATTTT
CASQWDINSGNTIYF
>16|TRBD1|TRBV3-1|TRBJ2-1|many
TGTGCCAGCAGCCAAGATTTAGGGACAGGGAACAATGAGCAGTTCTTC
CASSQDLGTGNNEQFF
>14|TRBD2|TRBV20-1|TRBJ2-1|many
TGCAGTACTTCTGCGGGGGATTCCTACAATGAGCAGTTCTTC
CSTSAGDSYNEQFF
>14|.|TRBV5-5|TRBJ2-5|many
TGTGCCAGCAGCTTGTTCCGGATCCAGGAGACCCAGTACTTC
CASSLFRIQETQYF
>14|TRBD1|TRBV12-3/TRBV12-4|TRBJ1-1|many
TGTGCCAGCACTAGGGACAGGGGGCAAGGTGAAGCTTTCTTT
CASTRDRGQGEAFF
>15|TRBD2|TRBV2|TRBJ2-1|.
TGTGCCAGCAGTGAGGGCCGGGGGGGCCCCGATGAGCAGTTCTTC
CASSEGRGGPDEQFF
>13|.|TRBV7-3|TRBJ1-1|many
TGTGCCAGCAGCTTGGAAGAAAGCACTGAAGCTTTCTTT
CASSLEESTEAFF
>19|.|TRBV6-6|TRBJ2-6|.
TGTGCCAGCAGTTACTCTTTCGCGACTGGGGACTCTGGGGCCAACGTCCTGACTTTC
CASSYSFATGDSGANVLTF
>16|.|TRBV7-3|TRBJ2-7|many
TGTGCCAGCAGCTTAATCGGGGGCGCTGCAGCCTACGAGCAGTACTTC
CASSLIGGAAAYEQYF
>16|TRBD1|TRBV10-3|TRBJ2-3|many
TGTGCCATCAGTCAAGACAGGGGGCGAGACACAGATACGCAGTATTTT
CAISQDRGRDTDTQYF
>14|.|TRBV9|TRBJ1-2|many
TGTGCCAGCAGCGTAGGAGTTGGGGTAGGGGGCTACACCTTC
CASSVGVGVGGYTF
>13|.|TRBV29-1|TRBJ1-4|.
TGCAGCGTAAGGACAGCAACTAATGAAAAACTGTTTTTT
CSVRTATNEKLFF
>14|.|TRBV10-3|TRBJ1-2|few
TGTGCCATCAGTGAAACCCAAGGAAGCTATGGCTACACCTTC
CAISETQGSYGYTF
>14|TRBD1|TRBV11-2|TRBJ2-7|many
TGTGCCAGCAGCTCCTGGGACAGGGGTCTTGAGCAGTACTTC
CASSSWDRGLEQYF
>15|.|TRBV12-3/TRBV12-4|TRBJ2-1|few
TGTGCCAGCAGTTTAGGGCGGGGACTCTACAATGAGCAGTTCTTC
CASSLGRGLYNEQFF
>15|TRBD1|TRBV7-8|TRBJ1-1|.
TGTGCCAGCAGCTTAGCGCTGGGACAGGGTTTTAACGGTTTCTTT
CASSLALGQGFNGFF
>12|.|TRBV6-2/TRBV6-3|TRBJ1-2|few
TGTGCCAGCAGACCTTGGCCTTATGGCTACACCTTC
CASRPWPYGYTF
>14|.|TRBV10-3|TRBJ1-4|.
TGTGCCATCAGTGACAACGGGAGAAATGAAAAACTGTTTTTT
CAISDNGRNEKLFF
>14|.|TRBV7-3|TRBJ2-7|many
TGTGCCAGCAGCTCTATTCCGGGGGCCTACGAGCAGTACTTC
CASSSIPGAYEQYF
>13|TRBD2|TRBV10-3|TRBJ2-7|.
TGTGCCATCACCCCTAGCGGGAATTACGAGCAGTACTTC
CAITPSGNYEQYF
>16|TRBD1|TRBV12-3/TRBV12-4|TRBJ1-2|once
TGTGCCAGCAGTTTCACCGGGACAGGGGAGTACTATGGCTACACCTTC
CASSFTGTGEYYGYTF